A selection of T cell receptor beta chains follows, all from one sample in a study of vaccination and CD4 T cells after COVID-19. Which antigens these TCRs recognize remains unknown. One entry per CDR3 protein, called by TCRdb with MiXCR from the PCR reads. The sample includes more than 9,000 distinct CDR3 sequences, less than 40% seen only once; the top ten take about a quarter. Sample: cultured CD4+ T cells from blood. These receptors all come from a human donor with COVID-19. Both conserved end residues are part of each CDR3. Fields, in order: D gene, J gene, clone size, V gene, CDR3 protein, CDR3 DNA. The D gene is left open where the match is weak. The size of a clone is reported for some rows only, either as once, few or many, or as a class for expanded clones.

d_call: TRBD2
j_call: TRBJ2-3
clone_size: NA
v_call: TRBV5-1
cdr3_aa: CASRGTSRDTQYF
cdr3_nt: TGCGCCAGCAGGGGGACTAGCAGAGATACGCAGTATTTT

d_call: NA
j_call: TRBJ2-7
clone_size: NA
v_call: TRBV7-2
cdr3_aa: CASSLSRVFGYEQYF
cdr3_nt: TGTGCCAGCAGCTTGAGCAGAGTCTTCGGGTACGAGCAGTACTTC

d_call: NA
j_call: TRBJ2-2
clone_size: large
v_call: TRBV11-2
cdr3_aa: CASSFVNTGELFF
cdr3_nt: TGTGCCAGCAGCTTCGTAAACACCGGGGAGCTGTTTTTT

d_call: NA
j_call: TRBJ1-3
clone_size: once
v_call: TRBV7-2
cdr3_aa: CASSLQGASGNTIYF
cdr3_nt: TGTGCCAGCAGCTTACAGGGAGCCTCTGGAAACACCATATATTTT

d_call: NA
j_call: TRBJ2-7
clone_size: NA
v_call: TRBV20-1
cdr3_aa: CSAFSRDRGNYEQYF
cdr3_nt: TGCAGTGCTTTCTCCAGGGACCGCGGAAACTACGAGCAGTACTTC

d_call: TRBD2
j_call: TRBJ2-3
clone_size: NA
v_call: TRBV11-3
cdr3_aa: CASSLELSGGADTQYF
cdr3_nt: TGTGCCAGCAGCTTAGAGTTAAGCGGGGGGGCGGATACGCAGTATTTT

d_call: NA
j_call: TRBJ1-2
clone_size: NA
v_call: TRBV28
cdr3_aa: CASTLGGGGGGGYTF
cdr3_nt: TGTGCCAGCACCCTGGGGGGGGGTGGGGGCGGTGGCTACACCTTC

d_call: NA
j_call: TRBJ1-1
clone_size: NA
v_call: TRBV19
cdr3_aa: CASTHLGGGPDTEAFF
cdr3_nt: TGTGCCAGTACCCACCTGGGGGGGGGTCCGGACACTGAAGCTTTCTTT

d_call: NA
j_call: TRBJ2-7
clone_size: NA
v_call: TRBV29-1
cdr3_aa: CSVEEEAYGSSYEQYF
cdr3_nt: TGCAGCGTTGAAGAAGAGGCCTATGGGAGCTCCTACGAGCAGTACTTC

d_call: NA
j_call: TRBJ2-5
clone_size: NA
v_call: TRBV7-2
cdr3_aa: CASSLVRAQETQYF
cdr3_nt: TGTGCCAGCAGCTTAGTCCGCGCTCAAGAGACCCAGTACTTC

d_call: NA
j_call: TRBJ2-2
clone_size: NA
v_call: TRBV9
cdr3_aa: CASSFQPNTGELFF
cdr3_nt: TGTGCCAGCAGTTTCCAACCGAACACCGGGGAGCTGTTTTTT

d_call: NA
j_call: TRBJ1-5
clone_size: medium-sized
v_call: TRBV6-1
cdr3_aa: CASSPDGSPYSNQPQHF
cdr3_nt: TGTGCCAGCAGTCCCGACGGGTCGCCATATAGCAATCAGCCCCAGCATTTT

d_call: NA
j_call: TRBJ2-5
clone_size: NA
v_call: TRBV2
cdr3_aa: CASSAGTLPNQETQYF
cdr3_nt: TGTGCCAGCAGCGCGGGGACTTTACCGAACCAAGAGACCCAGTACTTC

d_call: TRBD1
j_call: TRBJ2-6
clone_size: NA
v_call: TRBV2
cdr3_aa: CASGSGTGSLSSGANVLTF
cdr3_nt: TGTGCCAGCGGATCAGGGACAGGTTCTCTTTCGTCTGGGGCCAACGTCCTGACTTTC

d_call: TRBD1
j_call: TRBJ1-5
clone_size: NA
v_call: TRBV4-1
cdr3_aa: CASSNDHFHGTGGRNQPQHF
cdr3_nt: TGCGCCAGCAGCAACGACCATTTCCACGGGACAGGGGGTCGCAATCAGCCCCAGCATTTT

d_call: NA
j_call: TRBJ1-1
clone_size: NA
v_call: TRBV7-2
cdr3_aa: CASTIQENTEAFF
cdr3_nt: TGTGCCAGCACGATTCAGGAGAACACTGAAGCTTTCTTT

d_call: NA
j_call: TRBJ1-1
clone_size: few
v_call: TRBV2
cdr3_aa: CASSGFTEAFF
cdr3_nt: TGTGCCAGCAGTGGATTCACTGAAGCTTTCTTT

d_call: TRBD2
j_call: TRBJ2-7
clone_size: NA
v_call: TRBV7-3
cdr3_aa: CASSFSGGPLYEQYF
cdr3_nt: TGTGCCAGCAGCTTTTCGGGGGGGCCTCTCTACGAGCAGTACTTC

d_call: TRBD1
j_call: TRBJ1-3
clone_size: few
v_call: TRBV20-1
cdr3_aa: CSARGTGGISGNTIYF
cdr3_nt: TGCAGTGCTAGAGGGACAGGGGGAATCTCTGGAAACACCATATATTTT

d_call: TRBD1
j_call: TRBJ1-5
clone_size: few
v_call: TRBV20-1
cdr3_aa: CSANRQGNQPQHF
cdr3_nt: TGCAGTGCTAATAGACAGGGGAATCAGCCCCAGCATTTT

d_call: TRBD2
j_call: TRBJ2-2
clone_size: NA
v_call: TRBV19
cdr3_aa: CASLRLATGAGELFF
cdr3_nt: TGTGCCAGTCTAAGACTAGCGACGGGGGCCGGGGAGCTGTTTTTT

d_call: NA
j_call: TRBJ1-2
clone_size: medium-sized
v_call: TRBV6-5
cdr3_aa: CASSYRGGYTF
cdr3_nt: TGTGCCAGCAGTTATCGCGGTGGCTACACCTTC

d_call: NA
j_call: TRBJ1-4
clone_size: once
v_call: TRBV10-3
cdr3_aa: CASRGYGTEKLFF
cdr3_nt: TGTGCCAGCAGAGGGTATGGTACTGAAAAACTGTTTTTT

d_call: NA
j_call: TRBJ2-7
clone_size: NA
v_call: TRBV2
cdr3_aa: CASTASYEQYF
cdr3_nt: TGTGCCAGCACGGCTTCCTACGAGCAGTACTTC

d_call: NA
j_call: TRBJ1-4
clone_size: NA
v_call: TRBV5-8
cdr3_aa: CASSLEGLRGSTNEKLFF
cdr3_nt: TGTGCCAGCAGCTTGGAGGGCCTTCGTGGATCAACTAATGAAAAACTGTTTTTT

d_call: TRBD1
j_call: TRBJ2-1
clone_size: NA
v_call: TRBV11-2
cdr3_aa: CASSRRQGGGGHEQFF
cdr3_nt: TGTGCCAGCAGCCGCAGACAGGGTGGGGGTGGCCATGAGCAGTTCTTC

d_call: TRBD2
j_call: TRBJ2-1
clone_size: few
v_call: TRBV20-1
cdr3_aa: CSATPGTSGVSNEQFF
cdr3_nt: TGCAGTGCAACTCCCGGGACTAGCGGGGTATCTAATGAGCAGTTCTTC

d_call: NA
j_call: TRBJ1-2
clone_size: NA
v_call: TRBV7-8
cdr3_aa: CASSLRLGPTVNYGHTF
cdr3_nt: TGTGCCAGCAGCTTACGACTGGGGCCAACCGTTAACTATGGCCACACCTTC

d_call: NA
j_call: TRBJ1-6
clone_size: few
v_call: TRBV20-1
cdr3_aa: CSARDLRSPLHF
cdr3_nt: TGCAGTGCTAGAGATTTGCGCTCACCCCTCCACTTT

d_call: NA
j_call: TRBJ1-5
clone_size: NA
v_call: TRBV12-3/TRBV12-4
cdr3_aa: CASSSPTSGHKQPQHF
cdr3_nt: TGTGCCAGCAGTTCACCAACCTCGGGACACAAACAGCCCCAGCATTTT

d_call: NA
j_call: TRBJ1-1
clone_size: few
v_call: TRBV6-1
cdr3_aa: CASSAIGGNTEAFF
cdr3_nt: TGTGCCAGCAGTGCCATCGGGGGGAACACTGAAGCTTTCTTT

d_call: NA
j_call: TRBJ1-2
clone_size: few
v_call: TRBV7-9
cdr3_aa: CASSLGGDGYTF
cdr3_nt: TGTGCCAGCAGCTTAGGAGGCGATGGCTACACCTTC

d_call: TRBD1
j_call: TRBJ2-7
clone_size: NA
v_call: TRBV11-2
cdr3_aa: CASSLDPGGYF
cdr3_nt: TGTGCCAGCAGCTTAGATCCAGGGGGATACTTC

d_call: TRBD1
j_call: TRBJ1-1
clone_size: few
v_call: TRBV12-3/TRBV12-4
cdr3_aa: CASSPGQGRVDTEAFF
cdr3_nt: TGTGCCAGCAGTCCCGGACAGGGTCGCGTGGACACTGAAGCTTTCTTT

d_call: NA
j_call: TRBJ2-7
clone_size: NA
v_call: TRBV2
cdr3_aa: CASGGVFEYEQYF
cdr3_nt: TGTGCCAGCGGCGGGGTGTTTGAATACGAGCAGTACTTC

d_call: TRBD1
j_call: TRBJ1-2
clone_size: NA
v_call: TRBV12-3/TRBV12-4
cdr3_aa: CASSLAGQGNGYTF
cdr3_nt: TGTGCCAGCAGTTTAGCGGGACAGGGGAATGGCTACACCTTC

d_call: NA
j_call: TRBJ2-6
clone_size: few
v_call: TRBV6-4
cdr3_aa: CASSAGLFPGANVLTF
cdr3_nt: TGTGCCAGCAGTGCGGGATTATTCCCCGGGGCCAACGTCCTGACTTTC

d_call: NA
j_call: TRBJ1-2
clone_size: few
v_call: TRBV7-3
cdr3_aa: CASTPKGRSPNYGYTF
cdr3_nt: TGTGCCAGCACTCCTAAGGGTAGGTCCCCTAACTATGGCTACACCTTC

d_call: NA
j_call: TRBJ1-3
clone_size: NA
v_call: TRBV29-1
cdr3_aa: CSVGTGISGNTIYF
cdr3_nt: TGCAGCGTCGGAACAGGGATTTCTGGAAACACCATATATTTT

d_call: NA
j_call: TRBJ1-6
clone_size: few
v_call: TRBV7-2
cdr3_aa: CASSFGSYNSPLHF
cdr3_nt: TGTGCCAGCAGCTTTGGGAGCTATAATTCACCCCTCCACTTT

d_call: TRBD1
j_call: TRBJ1-5
clone_size: medium-sized
v_call: TRBV6-1
cdr3_aa: CARGQGNQPQHF
cdr3_nt: TGTGCCAGAGGACAGGGCAATCAGCCCCAGCATTTT

d_call: TRBD1
j_call: TRBJ2-3
clone_size: NA
v_call: TRBV6-1
cdr3_aa: CASNRGLADTQYF
cdr3_nt: TGTGCCAGTAACAGGGGGCTGGCAGATACGCAGTATTTT

d_call: NA
j_call: TRBJ2-2
clone_size: few
v_call: TRBV6-2/TRBV6-3
cdr3_aa: CASKTGTNTGELFF
cdr3_nt: TGTGCCAGCAAGACTGGAACTAACACCGGGGAGCTGTTTTTT